Below are 32 T cell receptor beta chains sequenced from a single sample in a study of T cells in Graves' hyperthyroidism and ophthalmopathy. From RNA transcripts, TCR beta CDR3 regions were amplified. During a first-round RT-PCR of the TCR CDR3, the HTBI primer set was used. A single record per CDR3 protein comes from TCRdb applying MiXCR to the multiplex PCR reads. The sample contains 100,000 to 130,000 distinct CDR3 sequences, roughly 15% of which appear only once. Input material: blood. These TCRs come from a woman aged 45-65 years with Graves' hyperthyroidism.

This clonotype was seen at least ten times. This chain connects TRBV20-1 to TRBJ2-7; TRBD2 aligns across 8 bases. V trimming: 5 bases; J trimming: 7 bases; junction bases outside the gene matches: 13. Per the germline V gene, CDR1 is DFQATT and CDR2 is SNEGSKA (reference sequence). CDR3 length: 14 residues. CDR3 residues: CSARAGALRSEQYF. CDR3 in DNA: TGCAGTGCTCGAGCGGGAGCCCTACGATCAGAGCAGTACTTC.

This clonotype was seen many times. V usage is TRBV7-3 and J usage is TRBJ1-5; D is uncertain. This CDR3 contains 16 residues. Trimming pared 7 bases from V and 0 bases from J, leaving 16 bases between. Germline assignment: CDR1 SGHTA and CDR2 FQGTGA. Written as DNA, the CDR3 is TGTGCCAGCACCCCACCCGGTCTTCGTAGCAATCAGCCCCAGCATTTT. It translates to CASTPPGLRSNQPQHF.

Of note for this clonotype: This may be a read error: a much more frequent sequence differs by one nucleotide. In this CDR3 the conserved last residue, phenylalanine or tryptophan, is missing, so a read error is likely. Because the CDR3's place on the DNA is in doubt, the DNA is left out and the CDR3 is given as listed by TCRdb. The chain is built from TRBV28 and TRBJ2-5; the listed D gene, TRBD1, was not tested against the DNA. Germline CDR1 is MDHEN and CDR2 is SYDVKM. The CDR3 sequence runs 17 residues, both termini included. The CDR3 sequence: CASSFSLSPGTGFSKYV.

Many counts were recorded for this clonotype. V and J are TRBV20-1 and TRBJ2-1, with a weak D call TRBD2 (5 bases). Germline CDR1 and CDR2: DFQATT and SNEGSKA (reference sequence). The CDR3 consists of 16 residues. V lost 2 bases and J lost 0, with 14 bases in between. The CDR3 spells CSARLPSRSSYNEQFF. The CDR3 DNA reads TGCAGTGCTAGACTCCCTAGCCGGAGCTCCTACAATGAGCAGTTCTTC.

This clonotype appeared many times. V and J are TRBV13 and TRBJ1-2; weak D call: TRBD1 (6 bases). V was pared by 5 bases and J by 6 bases, with 16 bases between. This CDR3 is 14 amino acids long. Per the germline V gene, CDR1 is PRHDT and CDR2 is FYEKMQ (reference sequence). CDR3 coding DNA: TGTGCCAGCAGCCTTAGGGGGGGGGCTCATGGCTACACCTTC. Amino acids: CASSLRGGAHGYTF.

This clonotype was found a few times. The V call is TRBV5-6, the J call TRBJ1-3, with TRBD1 as a possible D gene (6 bases). Trimming pared 4 bases from V and 0 bases from J, leaving 11 bases between. There are 15 residues in the CDR3. Germline V gives CDR1 SGHDT, CDR2 YYEEEE. The CDR3 nucleotides are TGTGCCAGCAGCCAACAGGGACTCTCTGGAAACACCATATATTTT. Its protein is CASSQQGLSGNTIYF.

This clonotype showed up many times. The chain employs TRBV27 and TRBJ2-7; D unresolved. V dropped 2 bases and J dropped 2 bases, with 7 bases sitting between them. This CDR3 has 13 amino acids. In germline, CDR1 is MNHEY, CDR2 SMNVEV (reference sequence). In nucleotides, the CDR3 is TGTGCCAGCAGTTTAAGGATGACCTACGAGCAGTACTTC. Translated, it gives CASSLRMTYEQYF.

This clonotype was counted at least ten times. This chain joins TRBV5-5 and TRBJ2-7, with 7 bases matching TRBD1. Germline V gene lookup returns CDR1 SGHKS and CDR2 YYEKEE (reference sequence). The CDR3 contains 12 residues. Trimming removed 2 bases from V and 5 bases from J; junction bases left unmatched: 1. CDR3 residues: CASSFTGDEQYF. The DNA for the CDR3 is TGTGCCAGCAGCTTCACAGGGGACGAGCAGTACTTC.

The V and J genes are TRBV20-1 and TRBJ2-1, with D possibly TRBD2 on 6 matching bases. In germline, CDR1 is DFQATT, CDR2 SNEGSKA (reference sequence). The germline V and J ends were trimmed by 0 bases and 4 bases, with 10 bases remaining between them. The CDR3 has 14 residues. The CDR3 protein is CSARDWGLYNEQFF. The CDR3 DNA reads TGCAGTGCTAGAGATTGGGGACTTTACAATGAGCAGTTCTTC.

This clonotype was detected many times. This rearrangement joins TRBV6-1 to TRBJ1-5; TRBD1 agrees at 7 bases. Germline V gives CDR1 MNHNS, CDR2 SASEGT. J gave up 7 bases and V 1 base, and 4 bases lay outside the gene matches. This CDR3 spans 14 amino acids. The DNA of the CDR3 is TGTGCCAGCAGTGAAGACAGGGGAAAACAGCCCCAGCATTTT. This gives the protein CASSEDRGKQPQHF.

This clonotype was counted many times. The chain employs TRBV28 and TRBJ2-5; tentative D call: TRBD2 (5 bases). The V gene lost 2 bases and the J gene lost 0 bases, with 7 bases spanning the gap. There are 14 residues in the CDR3. Germline V gene lookup returns CDR1 MDHEN and CDR2 SYDVKM. Written as DNA, the CDR3 is TGTGCCAGCAGTTTACCCGGGAACCAAGAGACCCAGTACTTC. This encodes CASSLPGNQETQYF.

This clonotype showed up just a few times. The conserved phenylalanine or tryptophan normally closing the CDR3 is absent here, so this likely arose from a read error. CDR3 sequence reads: CASSPSLGFYTIYL. The CDR3 bases are TGTGCCAGCAGCCCCAGCTTAGGATTCTACACCATATATCTT. The chain couples TRBV7-2 to TRBJ1-3; D remains unclear. Trimming cost V 5 bases and J 8 bases, with 16 bases left between them. Looked up from germline, CDR1 is SGHTA and CDR2 is FQGNSA. The CDR3 is made up of 14 amino acids.

The rearrangement uses TRBV7-9 and TRBJ1-2; unclear D gene. The V end lost 0 bases, the J end lost 4 bases, and 21 bases lay between the germline ends. In germline, CDR1 is SEHNR, CDR2 FQNEAQ (reference sequence). The CDR3 runs to 18 residues. As DNA, the CDR3 is TGTGCCAGCAGCTTAGCCGGCATGATTATGGACGTCTCCTATGGCTACACCTTC. Translating gives CASSLAGMIMDVSYGYTF.

This clonotype occurred many times. The chain links TRBV28 to TRBJ1-2; 7 bases are a match to TRBD1. V was pared by 6 bases and J by 4 bases, with 8 bases of the junction left unmatched. The CDR3 has 14 amino acids. The germline gives CDR1 MDHEN, CDR2 SYDVKM. CDR3 DNA: TGTGCCAGCAGAACCTCCCGACAGGGCTATGGCTACACCTTC. Residues: CASRTSRQGYGYTF.

This clonotype was recorded many times. The rearrangement uses TRBV3-1 and TRBJ2-5; no clear D gene. Germline V CDR1 and CDR2: LGHDT, YNNKEL (reference sequence). V was shortened by 0 bases and J by 7 bases, with 15 bases between the two germline ends. This CDR3 contains 15 residues. CDR3 coding DNA: TGTGCCAGCAGCCAAGAAGTAGGGTCTATTGGGACCCAGTACTTC. This sequence encodes CASSQEVGSIGTQYF.

The chain links TRBV10-3 to TRBJ1-2; D possibly corresponds to TRBD1 (5 bases). Trimming shortened V by 8 bases and J by 2 bases, and 15 bases separated the two germline ends. Germline values: CDR1 ENHRY, CDR2 SYGVKD. This CDR3 comprises 14 residues. DNA for the CDR3: TGTGCCATCCGGGGGGAGGGCGGGAACTATGGCTACACCTTC. It codes for CAIRGEGGNYGYTF.

This chain uses TRBV3-1 with TRBJ1-1; the D gene is possibly TRBD1 (5 bases). Trimming pared 6 bases from V and 4 bases from J, leaving 18 bases between. The V gene's germline CDR1 is LGHDT and CDR2 YNNKEL (reference sequence). The CDR3 totals 15 residues. The CDR3 DNA reads as TGTGCCAGCAGGGGCTCAGGGCTTGGGAGCACTGAAGCTTTCTTT. It codes for CASRGSGLGSTEAFF.

This clonotype was seen repeatedly, ten times or more. CDR3 sequence reads: CSAATTSTDTQYF. DNA for the CDR3: TGCAGCGCCGCTACAACTAGCACAGATACGCAGTATTTT. V and J are TRBV29-1 and TRBJ2-3; D ambiguous. The germline V gene has CDR1 SQVTM and CDR2 ANQGSEA. CDR3 length equals 13 residues. Trimming took 7 bases from V and 0 from J, leaving 11 bases between them.

Points on this clonotype: It may be a read error: a sequence one base away is much more abundant. The CDR3, as DNA: TGTGCCAGCAGTGTTGGGCAGCAGTACTTC. Its translation is CASSVGQQYF. V usage is TRBV2 and J usage is TRBJ2-7, with D hard to call. Germline CDR1 is SNHLY and CDR2 is FYNNEI. There are 10 residues in the CDR3. The V and J ends lost 4 bases and 8 bases respectively, with 6 bases between them.

This clonotype was seen many times. The V call is TRBV12-3 or TRBV12-4, the J call TRBJ1-6, with a weak D call TRBD1 (5 bases). This CDR3 contains 14 residues. V was clipped by 7 bases and J by 7 bases, with 14 bases between them. This CDR3 is CASTLGTLNSPLHF. Here the CDR3 DNA reads TGTGCCAGCACCCTCGGGACTCTCAATTCACCCCTCCACTTT.

This clonotype was recorded many times. The chain recombines TRBV20-1 with TRBJ2-2, with 11 bases that match TRBD1. CDR3 length: 15 amino acids. J gave up 4 bases and V 6 bases, and 7 bases lay outside the gene matches. Germline V gene data show CDR1 as DFQATT and CDR2 as SNEGSKA (reference sequence). CDR3 nucleotides: TGCAGTGCCCCAGGACAGGGGGCAGTCACCGGGGAGCTGTTTTTT. Translation: CSAPGQGAVTGELFF.

This sequence joins TRBV6-5 and TRBJ1-1; the D is unclear. The CDR3 covers 14 residues. Germline V gives CDR1 MNHEY, CDR2 SVGAGI. The germline V and J ends were trimmed by 1 base and 2 bases, with 8 bases remaining between them. CDR3 sequence (DNA): TGTGCCAGCAGTTACTGGGCAGACAACACTGAAGCTTTCTTT. It translates to CASSYWADNTEAFF.

This clonotype was counted many times. As DNA, the CDR3 is TGTGCCAGCAGTGGCCTCCGCAATCAGCCCCAGCATTTT. Its translation is CASSGLRNQPQHF. The chain has TRBV12-3 or TRBV12-4 and TRBJ1-5; D is undetermined. Between the trimmed V and J ends, which lost 5 bases and 2 bases, there was a span of 7 bases. This CDR3 region has 13 residues.

Points on this clonotype: A single base separates this from a much larger clone, so it may be a read error. The V and J genes are TRBV24-1 and TRBJ1-5; D remains unclear. This CDR3 is 14 amino acids long. Germline CDR1 KGHDR, CDR2 SFDVKD. The CDR3 sequence is CATSSANVDQPQRF. The CDR3 DNA is TGTGCCACCAGTAGTGCGAACGTTGATCAGCCCCAGCGTTTT.

This clonotype has a count of ten or more. CDR3 sequence reads: CASRGTENTEAFF. CDR3 coding DNA: TGTGCCTCCCGGGGGACAGAGAACACTGAAGCTTTCTTT. The rearrangement uses TRBV3-1 and TRBJ1-1, with 7 bases aligning to TRBD1. This CDR3 contains 13 residues. Germline loops: CDR1 LGHDT, CDR2 YNNKEL (reference sequence). V lost 11 bases to trimming and J lost 1 base; unmatched junction nucleotides: 7.

The gene calls are TRBV24-1 and TRBJ1-3; tentatively, D is TRBD1 (6 bases). CDR1 and CDR2 from the germline V gene are KGHDR and SFDVKD. The CDR3 is made up of 17 amino acids. Trimming left V 3 bases short and J 1 base short, with 15 bases between. The DNA for the CDR3 is TGTGCCACCAGTGATGGGAAACAGGGAGGGTCTGGAAACACCATATATTTT. This encodes CATSDGKQGGSGNTIYF.

This chain joins TRBV6-1 and TRBJ1-1; 7 bases are shared with TRBD1. Germline values: CDR1 MNHNS, CDR2 SASEGT. There are 15 residues in the CDR3. Trimming took 6 bases from V and 0 from J; bases not matched to a gene: 7. The CDR3 protein is CASSDGGTVNTEAFF. The CDR3 DNA reads as TGTGCCAGCAGCGACGGAGGGACAGTGAACACTGAAGCTTTCTTT.

This clonotype was recorded many times. This chain uses TRBV2 with TRBJ1-6; a possible D gene is TRBD1 (5 bases). The CDR3 is 14 residues long. V was trimmed by 8 bases and J by 6 bases, leaving 14 bases between them. CDR1 SNHLY and CDR2 FYNNEI come from the germline V gene. This CDR3 reads CASHLGRANSPLHF. The CDR3 DNA reads TGTGCCAGCCACCTGGGCAGGGCTAATTCACCCCTCCACTTT.

This clonotype was detected ten times or more. V and J are TRBV30 and TRBJ2-2; 8 bases are a match to TRBD2. V trimming: 4 bases; J trimming: 0 bases; junction bases outside the gene matches: 10. The CDR3 covers 17 residues. Germline lookup yields CDR1 GTSNPN and CDR2 SVGIG (reference sequence). In DNA, the CDR3 is TGTGCCTGGACGGCGGGAGGATGGTCCCCGAACACCGGGGAGCTGTTTTTT. Amino acid sequence: CAWTAGGWSPNTGELFF.

This clonotype was observed many times. The rearrangement uses TRBV20-1 and TRBJ2-3, with 8 bases fitting TRBD2. The junction had 6 bases not matched to a gene; V was cut back by 3 bases and J by 4 bases. The CDR3 runs to 14 residues. Germline V lookup: CDR1 DFQATT, CDR2 SNEGSKA (reference sequence). CDR3 sequence reads: CSARDSGRSDTQYF. DNA for the CDR3: TGCAGTGCTAGGGACAGCGGGAGATCAGATACGCAGTATTTT.

This chain uses TRBV19 with TRBJ2-3; 15 positions match TRBD2. Unmatched junction bases numbered 8, after V lost 7 bases and J lost 6 bases. This CDR3 is 16 amino acids long. The germline gives CDR1 LNHDA, CDR2 SQIVND (reference sequence). CDR3 nucleotides: TGTGCCAGTACAGGACTAGCGGGAGGGCCGATGGATACGCAGTATTTT. Translating it yields CASTGLAGGPMDTQYF.

This clonotype was seen at least ten times. The chain links TRBV24-1 to TRBJ1-4; the D gene is possibly TRBD1 (6 bases). Between the trimmed V and J ends, which lost 7 bases and 4 bases, there was a span of 12 bases. This CDR3 comprises 14 residues. The germline V gene has CDR1 KGHDR and CDR2 SFDVKD. Written as DNA, the CDR3 is TGTGCCACCAGCCAGGGGTTTGATAATGAAAAACTGTTTTTT. Translated: CATSQGFDNEKLFF.